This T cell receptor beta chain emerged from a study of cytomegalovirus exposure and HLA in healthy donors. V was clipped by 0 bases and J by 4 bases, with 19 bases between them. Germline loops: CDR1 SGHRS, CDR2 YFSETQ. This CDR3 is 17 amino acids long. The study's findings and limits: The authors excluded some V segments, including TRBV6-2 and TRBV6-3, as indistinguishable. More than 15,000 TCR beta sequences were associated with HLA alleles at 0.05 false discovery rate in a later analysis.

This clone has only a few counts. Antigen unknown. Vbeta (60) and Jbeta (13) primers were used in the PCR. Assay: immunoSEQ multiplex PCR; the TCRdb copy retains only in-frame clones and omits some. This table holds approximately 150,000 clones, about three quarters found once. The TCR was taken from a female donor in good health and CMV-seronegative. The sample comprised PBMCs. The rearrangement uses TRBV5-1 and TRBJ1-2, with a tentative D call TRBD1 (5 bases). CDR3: CASSLVSSAGWFYGYTF. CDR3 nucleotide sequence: TGCGCCAGCAGCTTGGTATCTTCGGCAGGGTGGTTCTATGGCTACACCTTC.